This T cell receptor (beta chain) was sequenced in a study of blood T cell repertoires in COVID-19. Method: immunoSEQ multiplex PCR; TCRdb's copy keeps in-frame clones and lacks some. The data show fewer than 450,000 clones, roughly 84% seen once. The ends lost 0 bases at V and 2 bases at J; junction bases unmatched: 5. Germline V gives CDR1 SGHRS, CDR2 YFSETQ. The CDR3 consists of 16 residues. This clonotype originated in a woman aged 25 to 45 who had recovered from COVID-19. The sample consisted of PBMCs or T cells enriched from blood (not recorded which). The chain links TRBV5-1 to TRBJ2-3, with 8 bases that match TRBD2. CDR3 sequence (DNA): TGCGCCAGCAGCTTGGATAGCGGGGCCAACACAGATACGCAGTATTTT. This encodes CASSLDSGANTDTQYF.